This T cell receptor (beta chain) appears in the sequencing data of a study of T cell responses to AZD1222 COVID-19 vaccine. Some clones are missing from TCRdb's copy, which holds only in-frame ones; the method was immunoSEQ multiplex PCR. Among around 140,000 clones listed, roughly 91% were seen once. Concerning this clone: The antigen remains unidentified.

General study points: Donors were largely white British and mainly female; clonal diversity was possibly underestimated. Spike-specific TCR breadth rose after two AZD1222 doses, and depth rose as well. Vaccine-associated CD4 TCRs ranged over spike, dominating at 160-218 and 743-854.

Trimming took off 5 bases at V and 6 bases at J, with 14 bases between the two ends. This CDR3 has 15 residues. In germline, CDR1 is LNHDA, CDR2 SQIVND (reference sequence). J is TRBJ1-6 and V is TRBV19; unclear D gene. The receptor was derived from an adult in good health. This specimen consisted of peripheral blood, obtained on day 0 of AZD1222 vaccination. For the CDR3, the DNA is TGTGCCAGTAGTGAGGGTTTCGGTGGTAATTCACCCCTCCACTTT. This sequence encodes CASSEGFGGNSPLHF.